The clone carrying this TCR beta chain was counted between two and nine times. Its antigen is unknown. A quantity of roughly 0.5 to 1 ug RNA underwent reverse transcription using random hexamers. An immunoSEQ multiplex PCR generated amplified TCR beta CDR3 products spanning 54 Vbeta and 13 Jbeta. Via MiXCR, TCRdb re-called the immunoSEQ multiplex PCR reads, giving one row per CDR3 protein. The data show some 200,000 distinct CDR3 sequences, over 90% seen once. V dropped 4 bases and J dropped 1; count of bases not matched to a gene: 7. From germline, CDR1 is SGHRS and CDR2 YFSETQ. The CDR3 runs 15 residues. The data were taken from a study of CD8 T cells in Susac syndrome. Notes on the study in general: In total CD8+ repertoires, about 16 Susac-specific public clones were found, and in CD8+ TEMRA repertoires, about 5 were found. The study found that Susac CD8+ clonal expansion peaked in TEMRA cells and active patients.

The sample consisted of CD8+ T cells from PBMCs. The chain joins TRBV5-1 to TRBJ1-1, with 7 bases matching TRBD1. This TCR derives from a human donor with Susac syndrome. CDR3 sequence: CASSETAGGNTEAFF. Here the CDR3 DNA reads TGCGCCAGCAGCGAGACGGCAGGGGGGAACACTGAAGCTTTCTTT.